What follows are 32 T cell receptor beta chains derived from one specimen sequenced in a study of vaccination effects on CD4 cells after COVID-19. Peptide-pool stimulation followed by sequencing identified expanded antigen-specific CD4+ clonotypes in the ViraFEST assay. Culture proceeded for more than nine days, and CD4+ T cells were then isolated. This individual contracted SARS-CoV-2 between March and December 2020, as verified by PCR. Their antigens remain unidentified. TCRdb's copy holds only in-frame clones and misses some; the assay was immunoSEQ multiplex PCR. The repertoire consists of around 37,000 clones, with around 67% occurring once and the leading ten covering about a third. Sequencing was performed on CD4+ T cells from PBMCs cultured with a peptide pool, taken before COVID-19 vaccination. The receptors derive from a human donor who had a prior SARS-CoV-2 infection.

The genes are TRBV20-1 and TRBJ1-1; 9 bases are shared with TRBD1. The CDR3 has 14 residues. V was pared by 3 bases and J by 5 bases, with 7 bases of the junction left unmatched. The germline CDR1 and CDR2 sequences are DFQATT and SNEGSKA (reference sequence). This CDR3 reads CSASRTGVVTEAFF. The CDR3 DNA reads as TGCAGTGCTAGTCGGACAGGGGTTGTGACTGAAGCTTTCTTT.

This rearrangement joins TRBV19 to TRBJ1-2; 7 positions match TRBD1. Looked up from germline, CDR1 is LNHDA and CDR2 is SQIVND (reference sequence). Unmatched junction bases numbered 6, after V lost 1 base and J lost 7 bases. This CDR3 spans 14 amino acids. The CDR3 DNA is TGTGCCAGTAGTATAGGAGGGACAGATACTGGCTACACCTTC. Residues: CASSIGGTDTGYTF. The whole variable domain, remainder taken from reference TRBV19 and TRBJ1-2, is DGGITQSPKYLFRKEGQNVTLSCEQNLNHDAMYWYRQDPGQGLRLIYYSQIVNDFQKGDIAEGYSVSREKKESFPLTVTSAQKNPTAFYLCASSIGGTDTGYTFGSGTRLTVV.

This clone was detected once. The V call is TRBV5-1, the J call TRBJ2-7, with 9 nucleotides matching TRBD2. Germline V CDR1 and CDR2: SGHRS, YFSETQ. The CDR3 runs to 14 residues. The ends lost 5 bases at V and 2 bases at J; junction bases unmatched: 5. The CDR3, as DNA: TGCGCCAGCAGTCCTAGCGGGGAGCCCTACGAGCAGTACTTC. Encoded protein: CASSPSGEPYEQYF.

The V call is TRBV29-1, the J call TRBJ1-6; D unresolved. The CDR3 is 13 amino acids. Per the germline V gene, CDR1 is SQVTM and CDR2 is ANQGSEA. Trimming took off 4 bases at V and 7 bases at J, with 11 bases between the two ends. The DNA of the CDR3 is TGCAGCGTTGGTCAGGACCAAAATTCACCCCTCCACTTT. Translating it yields CSVGQDQNSPLHF.

The J gene is TRBJ2-5, the V gene TRBV6-5, with unresolved D. Trimming removed 6 bases at V and 2 bases at J, with 13 bases between. CDR1 and CDR2 (germline): MNHEY, SVGAGI. There are 14 residues in the CDR3. The DNA for the CDR3 is TGTGCCAGCAGGGACGGATGGTGGCAAGAGACCCAGTACTTC. Its protein is CASRDGWWQETQYF.

This chain connects TRBV6-5 to TRBJ2-3; 8 nucleotides align to TRBD2. From germline, CDR1 is MNHEY and CDR2 SVGAGI. Germline trimming cut 6 bases from V and 3 bases from J; bases unmatched to any gene: 8. The CDR3 has 15 residues. DNA for the CDR3: TGTGCCAGCAGCCACTGGGGCGGGGGGACAGATACGCAGTATTTT. Its translation is CASSHWGGGTDTQYF.

This clone came up a few times. The genes are TRBV5-1 and TRBJ2-7; 9 bases are shared with TRBD1. The CDR3 covers 13 residues. V was clipped by 7 bases and J by 4 bases; unmatched bases: 6. Germline V gene lookup returns CDR1 SGHRS and CDR2 YFSETQ. CDR3 sequence: CASSWTGEYEQYF. The CDR3 bases are TGCGCCAGCTCCTGGACAGGGGAGTACGAGCAGTACTTC.

This clone was seen only once. V and J are TRBV21-1 and TRBJ2-3; TRBD2 reflects the table's D call only, with no check against the DNA. TRBV21-1 is given as a pseudogene. CDR3 length equals 16 residues. CDR3 protein: CASSKVKRGSTDTQYF. Written as DNA, the CDR3 is TGTGCCAGCAGCAAAGTTAAGCGGGGGAGCACAGATACGCAGTATTTT.

The rearrangement uses TRBV6-5 and TRBJ1-1; D is possibly TRBD1 (5 bases). The CDR3 runs 15 residues. V lost 5 bases and J 4 bases, leaving 17 bases between the germline ends. Germline CDR1 is MNHEY and CDR2 is SVGAGI. The CDR3 reads CASSRRPGRSTEAFF. CDR3 sequence (DNA): TGTGCCAGCAGTAGACGCCCAGGGCGATCCACTGAAGCTTTCTTT.

J is TRBJ1-2 and V is TRBV6-4, with TRBD1 matching over 9 bases. The V and J ends lost 3 bases and 7 bases, in that order; junction bases with no gene match: 6. The length of the CDR3 is 14 residues. The V gene's germline CDR1 is MRHNA and CDR2 SNTAGT. The CDR3 protein is CASSDTGGISGYTF. The DNA for the CDR3 is TGTGCCAGCAGTGATACAGGGGGCATCAGTGGCTACACCTTC.

The CDR3 loop reads CASSLKEGVKAFF. The CDR3 region has the DNA TGTGCCAGCAGCCTGAAGGAGGGGGTTAAAGCTTTCTTT. This chain joins TRBV27 and TRBJ1-1, with TRBD1 as a possible D gene (6 bases). Germline CDR1 is MNHEY and CDR2 is SMNVEV (reference sequence). V was pared by 6 bases and J by 9 bases, with 17 bases between. This CDR3 has 13 amino acids.

The rearrangement uses TRBV7-9 and TRBJ1-6; tentatively, D is TRBD1 (6 bases). This CDR3 is built from 15 residues. Germline V gene lookup returns CDR1 SEHNR and CDR2 FQNEAQ (reference sequence). Trimming removed 4 bases from V and 11 bases from J, with 18 bases in between. In DNA form, the CDR3 reads TGTGCCAGCAGCTCGGGGCAGGGGCGGTTTCCACCCCTCCACTTT. The encoded protein is CASSSGQGRFPPLHF.

V usage is TRBV9 and J usage is TRBJ2-2; 14 bases match TRBD2. With 7 bases clipped from V and 0 bases from J, the junction kept 2 bases outside the gene matches. The CDR3 runs 16 residues. CDR1 is SGDLS, CDR2 YYNGEE, per germline. CDR3 DNA: TGTGCCAGCCCGGGACTAGCGGGGGCGAACACCGGGGAGCTGTTTTTT. This translates into CASPGLAGANTGELFF. The whole variable domain, filled in from reference TRBV9 and TRBJ2-2, reads DSGVTQTPKHLITATGQRVTLRCSPRSGDLSVYWYQQSLDQGLQFLIQYYNGEERAKGNILERFSAQQFPDLHSELNLSSLELGDSALYFCASPGLAGANTGELFFGEGSRLTVL.

The chain joins TRBV6-5 to TRBJ1-3; D is unclear. The CDR3 is made up of 16 amino acids. V was trimmed by 0 bases and J by 0 bases, leaving 9 bases between them. Germline V CDR1 and CDR2: MNHEY, SVGAGI. The chain's CDR3 is CASSYSRVGSGNTIYF. CDR3 coding DNA: TGTGCCAGCAGTTACTCGAGAGTAGGCTCTGGAAACACCATATATTTT.

This chain links TRBV7-2 with TRBJ2-5, with D perhaps TRBD1 (6 bases). CDR1 SGHTA and CDR2 FQGNSA come from the germline V gene. Trimming left V 5 bases short and J 0 bases short, with 10 bases between. The CDR3 loop spans 14 amino acids. The CDR3 DNA sequence: TGTGCCAGCAGCCCGCAGGGGTACCAAGAGACCCAGTACTTC. Translated: CASSPQGYQETQYF.

J is TRBJ2-5 and V is TRBV9; 7 bases match TRBD1. There are 16 residues in the CDR3. With V trimmed by 4 bases and J by 5 bases, 14 bases remained unmatched. Germline CDR1 and CDR2: SGDLS and YYNGEE. The CDR3 DNA follows: TGTGCCAGCAGCCCAGACCCGACAGGGTGGGCGGAGACCCAGTACTTC. Its translation is CASSPDPTGWAETQYF. The full variable domain, its missing parts supplied by reference TRBV9 and TRBJ2-5, is DSGVTQTPKHLITATGQRVTLRCSPRSGDLSVYWYQQSLDQGLQFLIQYYNGEERAKGNILERFSAQQFPDLHSELNLSSLELGDSALYFCASSPDPTGWAETQYFGPGTRLLVL.

The rearrangement links TRBV18 to TRBJ2-7, with 12 nucleotides matching TRBD2. The germline gives CDR1 KGHSH, CDR2 LQKENI. Trimming took 3 bases from V and 1 from J; bases not matched to a gene: 1. The CDR3 runs to 15 residues. In nucleotides, the CDR3 is TGTGCCAGCTCACCCGGACTAGCGGGATCCTACGAGCAGTACTTC. It encodes CASSPGLAGSYEQYF.

This clone was recorded a few times. The chain links TRBV9 to TRBJ2-5; possibly TRBD1 or TRBD2 for D (5 bases each). There are 14 residues in the CDR3. The V gene's germline CDR1 is SGDLS and CDR2 YYNGEE. V lost 4 bases and J lost 5, with 15 bases in between. The CDR3 sequence is CASSLGASGETQYF. The DNA of the CDR3 is TGTGCCAGCAGCCTCGGGGCTAGTGGCGAGACCCAGTACTTC.

The chain combines TRBV7-2 with TRBJ1-1; weak D call: TRBD1 (5 bases). The CDR3 runs 14 residues. V was shortened by 5 bases and J by 3 bases, with 13 bases between the two germline ends. Germline V gene lookup returns CDR1 SGHTA and CDR2 FQGNSA. CDR3 residues: CASSLRSGHTEAFF. In nucleotides, the CDR3 is TGTGCCAGCAGCCTAAGATCGGGACACACTGAAGCTTTCTTT. The full variable domain, with the rest looked up from reference TRBV7-2 and TRBJ1-1, is GAGVSQSPSNKVTEKGKDVELRCDPISGHTALYWYRQSLGQGLEFLIYFQGNSAPDKSGLPSDRFSAERTGGSVSTLTIQRTQQEDSAVYLCASSLRSGHTEAFFGQGTRLTVV.

The chain combines TRBV3-1 (or the pseudogene TRBV3-2) with TRBJ2-1; 11 bases are a match to TRBD1. The CDR3 runs to 16 residues. The V segment lost 5 bases and the J segment 8 bases; nucleotides outside the gene matches: 11. Per the germline V gene, CDR1 is LGHDT and CDR2 is YNNKEL (reference sequence). CDR3 nucleotide sequence: TGTGCCAGCAGCTTCCGGACAGGGGGCCAGGGGGATGAGCAGTTCTTC. Translated: CASSFRTGGQGDEQFF.

The chain is built from TRBV2 and TRBJ2-5; D ambiguous. The germline V and J ends were trimmed by 1 base and 4 bases, with 7 bases remaining between them. This CDR3 has 13 residues. Germline CDR1 is SNHLY and CDR2 is FYNNEI. The CDR3 here is CASSEEYGETQYF. CDR3 DNA sequence: TGTGCCAGCAGTGAAGAGTACGGAGAGACCCAGTACTTC.

The CDR3 nucleotides read TGTGCCAGCAGCGTAGGCCAGAAAGGCACAGATACGCAGTATTTT. As protein: CASSVGQKGTDTQYF. The chain has TRBV9 and TRBJ2-3; D is ambiguous. The germline V gene encodes CDR1 SGDLS and CDR2 YYNGEE. The length of the CDR3 is 15 residues. Trimming removed 0 bases from V and 1 base from J, with 9 bases in between.

This rearrangement joins TRBV30 to TRBJ2-7; TRBD1 agrees at 9 bases. From germline, CDR1 is GTSNPN and CDR2 SVGIG (reference sequence). V gave up 7 bases and J gave up 3 bases; unmatched junction bases: 4. The CDR3 has 12 residues. The chain's CDR3 is CAFETGGYEQYF. CDR3 nucleotides: TGTGCCTTCGAGACAGGGGGCTACGAGCAGTACTTC. Complete variable domain (other parts from reference TRBV30 and TRBJ2-7): SQTIHQWPATLVQPVGSPLSLECTVEGTSNPNLYWYRQAAGRGLQLLFYSVGIGQISSEVPQNLSASRPQDRQFILSSKKLLLSDSGFYLCAFETGGYEQYFGPGTRLTVT.

The chain couples TRBV5-8 to TRBJ1-3; the D is unclear. The V and J ends lost 4 bases and 4 bases respectively, with 12 bases between them. CDR1 is SGHTS and CDR2 is YDEGEE in the germline V gene. This CDR3 has 14 amino acids. The chain's CDR3 is CASSPTWQGNTIYF. The CDR3 DNA follows: TGTGCCAGCAGCCCAACGTGGCAGGGAAACACCATATATTTT.

CDR3: CASSPGTGVDQPQHF. CDR3 DNA: TGTGCCAGCTCACCCGGGACAGGGGTGGATCAGCCCCAGCATTTT. This rearrangement joins TRBV18 to TRBJ1-5; 10 nucleotides agree with TRBD1. The J segment lost 5 bases and the V segment lost 3 bases, leaving 4 bases of the junction unmatched. Per the germline V gene, CDR1 is KGHSH and CDR2 is LQKENI. CDR3 size: 15 residues.

This clone was counted between two and nine times. The chain uses TRBV4-3 and TRBJ1-2; 7 bases agree with TRBD1. The CDR3 runs to 14 residues. Per germline, CDR1 LGHNA and CDR2 YSLEER. V lost 3 bases, J lost 2 bases, and 3 bases stayed unmatched. In nucleotides, the CDR3 is TGCGCCAGCAGCCACTTGACAGGGAACTATGGCTACACCTTC. Translating gives CASSHLTGNYGYTF.

This clone has a handful of counts. The rearrangement links TRBV7-8 to TRBJ2-1; the match to TRBD2 covers 12 bases. The CDR3 spans 18 residues. Looked up from germline, CDR1 is SGHVS and CDR2 is FQNEAQ. The V and J ends lost 1 base and 8 bases, in that order; junction bases with no gene match: 12. The CDR3 DNA reads as TGTGCCAGCAGCTTAGTAATCCTGACTAGCGGGAGCGTCTATGAGCAGTTCTTC. Protein product: CASSLVILTSGSVYEQFF.

The chain uses TRBV24-1 and TRBJ1-2; the D gene is possibly TRBD1 (5 bases). This CDR3 has 18 amino acids. CDR1 is KGHDR, CDR2 SFDVKD, per germline. V was clipped by 2 bases and J by 4 bases, with 22 bases between them. In DNA, the CDR3 is TGTGCCACCAGTGATTCTGGGACCTCCACAATTGGTTCCTATGGCTACACCTTC. Translating gives CATSDSGTSTIGSYGYTF.

The genes are TRBV5-4 and TRBJ2-5; 10 bases map to TRBD1. The germline V gene has CDR1 SGHNT and CDR2 YYREEE (reference sequence). The V gene end was trimmed by 4 bases and the J gene end by 4 bases; junction bases not matched to a gene: 16. This CDR3 is built from 18 residues. The DNA of the CDR3 is TGTGCCAGCAGCCCTACCCCCGACAGGGGGCGATTAGCAGAGACCCAGTACTTC. Its translation is CASSPTPDRGRLAETQYF.

The rearrangement joins TRBV12-5 to TRBJ2-3; D remains ambiguous. V dropped 5 bases and J dropped 5 bases, with 17 bases sitting between them. This CDR3 comprises 15 residues. From germline, CDR1 is LGHNT and CDR2 FRNRAP. CDR3 sequence reads: CASGAPVGVIDTQYF. DNA of the CDR3: TGTGCTAGTGGTGCCCCCGTTGGGGTGATAGATACGCAGTATTTT.

The gene calls are TRBV19 and TRBJ2-5, with 9 bases lining up with TRBD1. The V gene end was trimmed by 1 base and the J gene end by 9 bases; junction bases not matched to a gene: 9. CDR3 length: 15 residues. Germline CDR1 and CDR2: LNHDA and SQIVND (reference sequence). The CDR3 loop is CASSIGGQGPRAQYF. CDR3 sequence (DNA): TGTGCCAGTAGTATAGGTGGACAGGGGCCGCGGGCCCAGTACTTC.

The chain's CDR3 is CASSLTGRGSETQYF. The CDR3 nucleotides read TGTGCCAGCAGCTTGACGGGCAGGGGATCGGAGACCCAGTACTTC. J is TRBJ2-5 and V is TRBV5-5, with D possibly matching TRBD1 (6 bases). Germline CDR1 is SGHKS and CDR2 is YYEKEE (reference sequence). The CDR3 runs to 15 residues. V lost 1 base and J 5 bases, leaving 15 bases between the germline ends.